This record concerns one T cell receptor beta chain sequence. The target antigen is unknown. Sequencing of each sample assayed approximately 10^5 TCR templates. Produced via immunoSEQ multiplex PCR; TCRdb's table is partial and in-frame only. The sample lists approximately 91,000 clones; approximately 95% were seen once. This entry is derived from a study of siplizumab effects on memory and regulatory T cells. Germline V gene sequence: CDR1 LGHNA, CDR2 YNFKEQ. With 0 bases clipped from V and 2 bases from J, the junction kept 7 bases outside the gene matches. CDR3 length: 17 amino acids. Study-wide points: Alloreactive clones mapping to unstimulated subsets formed only a minor fraction.

Sequencing was carried out using CD8+ T cells sorted from blood. This clonotype originated in a human donor in good health. This chain links TRBV4-2 with TRBJ2-1; TRBD1 matches 7 bases. In DNA, the CDR3 is TGTGCCAGCAGCCAAGATATGTGGGACAGTCCCTACAATGAGCAGTTCTTC. Its protein product is CASSQDMWDSPYNEQFF.